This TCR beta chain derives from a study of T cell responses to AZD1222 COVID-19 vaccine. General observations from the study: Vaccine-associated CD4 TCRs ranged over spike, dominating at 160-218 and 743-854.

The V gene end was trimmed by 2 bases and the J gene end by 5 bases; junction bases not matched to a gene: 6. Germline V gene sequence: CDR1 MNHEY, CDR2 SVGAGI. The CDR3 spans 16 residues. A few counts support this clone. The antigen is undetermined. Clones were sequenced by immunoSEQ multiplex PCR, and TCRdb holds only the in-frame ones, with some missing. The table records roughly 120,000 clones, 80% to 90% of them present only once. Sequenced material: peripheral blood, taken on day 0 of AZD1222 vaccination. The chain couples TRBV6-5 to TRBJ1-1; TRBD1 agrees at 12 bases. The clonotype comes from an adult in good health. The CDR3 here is CASSYGTGGAWTEAFF. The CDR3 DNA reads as TGTGCCAGCAGTTACGGGACAGGGGGCGCGTGGACTGAAGCTTTCTTT.